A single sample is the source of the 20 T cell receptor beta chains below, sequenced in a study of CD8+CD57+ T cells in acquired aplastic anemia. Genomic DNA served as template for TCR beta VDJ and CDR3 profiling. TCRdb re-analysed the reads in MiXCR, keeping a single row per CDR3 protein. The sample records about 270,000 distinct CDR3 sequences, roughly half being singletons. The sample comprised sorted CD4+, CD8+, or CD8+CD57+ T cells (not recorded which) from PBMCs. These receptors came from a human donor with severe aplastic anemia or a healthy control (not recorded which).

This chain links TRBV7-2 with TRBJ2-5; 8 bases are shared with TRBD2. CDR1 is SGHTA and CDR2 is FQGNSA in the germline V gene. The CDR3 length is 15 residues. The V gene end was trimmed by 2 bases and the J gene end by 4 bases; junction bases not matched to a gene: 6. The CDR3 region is CASSLFGGEGETQYF. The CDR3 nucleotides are TGTGCCAGCAGCTTATTCGGGGGGGAAGGAGAGACCCAGTACTTC. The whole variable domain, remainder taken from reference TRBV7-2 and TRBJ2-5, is GAGVSQSPSNKVTEKGKDVELRCDPISGHTALYWYRQSLGQGLEFLIYFQGNSAPDKSGLPSDRFSAERTGGSVSTLTIQRTQQEDSAVYLCASSLFGGEGETQYFGPGTRLLVL.

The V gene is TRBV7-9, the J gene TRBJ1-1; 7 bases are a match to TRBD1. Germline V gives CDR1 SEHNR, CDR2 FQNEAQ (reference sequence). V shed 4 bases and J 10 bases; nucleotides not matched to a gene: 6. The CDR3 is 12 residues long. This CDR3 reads CASSSTGLAAFF. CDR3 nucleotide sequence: TGTGCCAGCAGCTCGACAGGGTTAGCAGCTTTCTTT.

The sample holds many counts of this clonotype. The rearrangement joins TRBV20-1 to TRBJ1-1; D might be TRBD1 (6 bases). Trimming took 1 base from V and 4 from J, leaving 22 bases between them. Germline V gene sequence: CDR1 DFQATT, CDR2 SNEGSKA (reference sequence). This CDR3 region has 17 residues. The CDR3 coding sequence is TGCAGTGCTAGAGTCCCCCCCGGACAGTCGGTACTCACTGAAGCTTTCTTT. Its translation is CSARVPPGQSVLTEAFF.

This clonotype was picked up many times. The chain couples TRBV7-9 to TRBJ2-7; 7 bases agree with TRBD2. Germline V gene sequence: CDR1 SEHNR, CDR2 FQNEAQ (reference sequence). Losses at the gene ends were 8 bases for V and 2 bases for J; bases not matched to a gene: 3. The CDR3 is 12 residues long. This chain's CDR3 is CASGGDTYEQYF. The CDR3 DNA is TGTGCCAGCGGGGGGGATACCTACGAGCAGTACTTC.

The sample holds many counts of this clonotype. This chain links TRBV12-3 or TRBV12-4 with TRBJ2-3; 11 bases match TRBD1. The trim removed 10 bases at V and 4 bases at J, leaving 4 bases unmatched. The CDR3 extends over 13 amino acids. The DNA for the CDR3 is TGTGCCACCAGGACAGGGGGCCCAGATACGCAGTATTTT. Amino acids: CATRTGGPDTQYF.

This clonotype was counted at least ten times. In nucleotides, the CDR3 is TGCAGTGCTACAGACATGAACACTGAAGCTTTCTTT. Protein sequence: CSATDMNTEAFF. This sequence joins TRBV20-1 and TRBJ1-1; D unclear. V lost 4 bases and J 0 bases, leaving 6 bases between the germline ends. The CDR3 consists of 12 residues. Germline-derived CDR1 and CDR2 are DFQATT and SNEGSKA (reference sequence).

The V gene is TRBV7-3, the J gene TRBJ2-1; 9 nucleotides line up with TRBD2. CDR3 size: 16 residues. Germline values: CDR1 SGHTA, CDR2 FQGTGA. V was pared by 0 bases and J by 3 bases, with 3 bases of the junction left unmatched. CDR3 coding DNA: TGTGCCAGCAGCTTAACAGCTAGCGGGATCTACAATGAGCAGTTCTTC. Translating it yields CASSLTASGIYNEQFF.

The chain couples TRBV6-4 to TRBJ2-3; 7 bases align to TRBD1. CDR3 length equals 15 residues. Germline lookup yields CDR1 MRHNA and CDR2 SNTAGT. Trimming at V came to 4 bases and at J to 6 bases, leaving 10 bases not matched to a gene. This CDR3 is CASSADRARLDTQYF. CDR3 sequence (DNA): TGTGCCAGCAGTGCCGACAGGGCGAGGTTGGATACGCAGTATTTT.

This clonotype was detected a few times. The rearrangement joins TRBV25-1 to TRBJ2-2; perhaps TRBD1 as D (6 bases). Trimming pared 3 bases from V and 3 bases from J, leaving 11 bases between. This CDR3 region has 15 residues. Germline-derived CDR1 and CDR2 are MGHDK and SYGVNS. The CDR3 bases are TGTGCCAGCAGTGACCCTGGGGGCGACACCGGGGAGCTGTTTTTT. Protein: CASSDPGGDTGELFF.

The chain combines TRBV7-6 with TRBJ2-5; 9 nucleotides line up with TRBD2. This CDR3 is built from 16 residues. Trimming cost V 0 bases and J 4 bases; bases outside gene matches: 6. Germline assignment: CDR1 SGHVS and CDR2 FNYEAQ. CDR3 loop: CASSLAAGGRGETQYF. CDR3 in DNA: TGTGCCAGCAGCTTAGCGGCGGGGGGGCGGGGAGAGACCCAGTACTTC.

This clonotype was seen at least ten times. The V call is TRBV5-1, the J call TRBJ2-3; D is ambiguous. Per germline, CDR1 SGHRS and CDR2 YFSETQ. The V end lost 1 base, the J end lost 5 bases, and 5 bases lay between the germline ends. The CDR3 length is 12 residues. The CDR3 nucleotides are TGCGCCAGCAGCTTGAATGTAGATACGCAGTATTTT. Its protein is CASSLNVDTQYF.

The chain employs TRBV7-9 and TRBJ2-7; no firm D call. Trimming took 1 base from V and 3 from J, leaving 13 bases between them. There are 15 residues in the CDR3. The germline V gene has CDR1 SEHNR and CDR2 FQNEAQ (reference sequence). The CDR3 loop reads CASSLVGWRGYEQYF. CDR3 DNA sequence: TGTGCCAGCAGCTTAGTTGGGTGGAGAGGCTACGAGCAGTACTTC.

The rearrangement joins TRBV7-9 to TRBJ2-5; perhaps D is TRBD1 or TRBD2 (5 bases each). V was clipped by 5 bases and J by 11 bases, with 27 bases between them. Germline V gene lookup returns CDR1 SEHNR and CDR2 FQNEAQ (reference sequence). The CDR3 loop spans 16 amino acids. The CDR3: CASSRASAQGAGTQYF. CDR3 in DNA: TGTGCCAGCAGCCGAGCCAGTGCGCAGGGAGCTGGAACGCAGTACTTC.

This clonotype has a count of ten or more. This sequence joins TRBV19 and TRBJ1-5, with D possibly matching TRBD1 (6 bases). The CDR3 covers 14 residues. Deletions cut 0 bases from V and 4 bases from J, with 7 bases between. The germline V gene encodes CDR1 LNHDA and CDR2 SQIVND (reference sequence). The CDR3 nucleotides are TGTGCCAGTAGTATAGAAACAGGGAATCAGCCCCAGCATTTT. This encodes CASSIETGNQPQHF.

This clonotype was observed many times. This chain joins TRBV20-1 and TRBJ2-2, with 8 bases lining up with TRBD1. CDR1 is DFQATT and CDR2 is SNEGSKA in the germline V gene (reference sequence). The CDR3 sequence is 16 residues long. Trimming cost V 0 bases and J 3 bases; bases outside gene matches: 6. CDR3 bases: TGCAGTGCTAGAGACCAGGAGACAGGGGACACCGGGGAGCTGTTTTTT. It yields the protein CSARDQETGDTGELFF.

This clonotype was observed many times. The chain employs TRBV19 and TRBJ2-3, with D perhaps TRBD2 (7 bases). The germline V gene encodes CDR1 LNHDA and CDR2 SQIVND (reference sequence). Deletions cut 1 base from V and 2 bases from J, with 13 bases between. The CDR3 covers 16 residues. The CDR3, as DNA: TGTGCCAGTAGTATAGCCGGCGGGGGCCTCACAGATACGCAGTATTTT. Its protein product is CASSIAGGGLTDTQYF.

The CDR3 bases are TGTGCCAGCAGAGGCGGGGACAGGGTGAACAATCAGCCCCAGCATTTT. Protein product: CASRGGDRVNNQPQHF. The gene calls are TRBV2 and TRBJ1-5, with TRBD1 identical over 9 bases. CDR3 size: 16 residues. V was pared by 6 bases and J by 3 bases, with 9 bases of the junction left unmatched. Germline lookup yields CDR1 SNHLY and CDR2 FYNNEI.

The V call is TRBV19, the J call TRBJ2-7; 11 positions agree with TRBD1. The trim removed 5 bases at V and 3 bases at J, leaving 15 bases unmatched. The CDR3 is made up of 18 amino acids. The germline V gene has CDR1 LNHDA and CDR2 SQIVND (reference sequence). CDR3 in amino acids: CASSLRPGTGGRYYEQYF. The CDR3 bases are TGTGCCAGTAGTCTACGTCCCGGGACAGGGGGGAGGTACTACGAGCAGTACTTC.

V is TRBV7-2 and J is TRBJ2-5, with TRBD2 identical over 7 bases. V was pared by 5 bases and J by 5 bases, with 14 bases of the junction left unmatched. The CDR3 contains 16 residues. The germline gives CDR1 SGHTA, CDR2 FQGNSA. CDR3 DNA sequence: TGTGCCAGCAGCCCCTTGGGGAGCGGGGTCCCGGAGACCCAGTACTTC. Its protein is CASSPLGSGVPETQYF.

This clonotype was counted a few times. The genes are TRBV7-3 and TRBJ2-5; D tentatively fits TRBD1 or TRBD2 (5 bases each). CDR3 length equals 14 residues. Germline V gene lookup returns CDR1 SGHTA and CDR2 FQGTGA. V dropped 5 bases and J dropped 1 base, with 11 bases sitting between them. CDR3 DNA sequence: TGTGCCAGCAGCCGTTTGAGGGGCCAAGAGACCCAGTACTTC. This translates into CASSRLRGQETQYF.